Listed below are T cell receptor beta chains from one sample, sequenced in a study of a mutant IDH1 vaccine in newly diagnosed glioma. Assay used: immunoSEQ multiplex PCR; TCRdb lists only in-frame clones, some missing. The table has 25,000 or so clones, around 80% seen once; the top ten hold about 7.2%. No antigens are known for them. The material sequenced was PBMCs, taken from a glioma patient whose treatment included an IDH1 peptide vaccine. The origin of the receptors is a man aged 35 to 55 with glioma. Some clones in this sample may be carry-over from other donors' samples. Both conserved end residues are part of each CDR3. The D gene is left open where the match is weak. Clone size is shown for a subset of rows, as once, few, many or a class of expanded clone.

CDR3 protein: CASSLGRGEGNEQFF
CDR3 DNA: TGTGCCAGCAGCTTGGGTAGGGGAGAGGGCAATGAGCAGTTCTTC
D gene: .
V gene: TRBV5-4
CDR3 length: 15
clone size: .
J gene: TRBJ2-1

CDR3 protein: CASSGQAGSSSYEQYF
CDR3 DNA: TGCGCCAGCAGCGGTCAGGCCGGGTCAAGCTCCTACGAGCAGTACTTC
D gene: .
V gene: TRBV5-1
CDR3 length: 16
clone size: .
J gene: TRBJ2-7

CDR3 protein: CASSPLSYGRQETQYF
CDR3 DNA: TGTGCCAGCAGCCCCCTGTCGTACGGCCGCCAAGAGACCCAGTACTTC
D gene: .
V gene: TRBV7-9
CDR3 length: 16
clone size: .
J gene: TRBJ2-5

CDR3 protein: CASDREDSYGYTF
CDR3 DNA: TGTGCCAGCGACAGGGAAGATAGCTATGGCTACACCTTC
D gene: TRBD1
V gene: TRBV2
CDR3 length: 13
clone size: .
J gene: TRBJ1-2

CDR3 protein: CAISELGYTDTQYF
CDR3 DNA: TGTGCCATCAGTGAGTTAGGGTACACAGATACGCAGTATTTT
D gene: .
V gene: TRBV10-3
CDR3 length: 14
clone size: .
J gene: TRBJ2-3

CDR3 protein: CASCRALVLGYGYTF
CDR3 DNA: TGTGCCAGCTGCAGGGCACTTGTTCTAGGGTATGGCTACACCTTC
D gene: .
V gene: TRBV6-5
CDR3 length: 15
clone size: .
J gene: TRBJ1-2

CDR3 protein: CASSVSGRNQPQHF
CDR3 DNA: TGTGCCAGCAGTGTATCAGGGCGTAATCAGCCCCAGCATTTT
D gene: .
V gene: TRBV2
CDR3 length: 14
clone size: .
J gene: TRBJ1-5

CDR3 protein: CASSLGGSSLHF
CDR3 DNA: TGTGCCAGCAGCTTAGGGGGGTCGAGCCTCCACTTT
D gene: .
V gene: TRBV7-9
CDR3 length: 12
clone size: .
J gene: TRBJ1-6

CDR3 protein: CASSLGRHVANYGYTF
CDR3 DNA: TGCGCCAGCAGCTTGGGTCGACACGTTGCTAACTATGGCTACACCTTC
D gene: .
V gene: TRBV5-1
CDR3 length: 16
clone size: once
J gene: TRBJ1-2

CDR3 protein: CASSFGTTQETQYF
CDR3 DNA: TGCGCCAGCAGCTTTGGGACAACCCAAGAGACCCAGTACTTC
D gene: .
V gene: TRBV5-1
CDR3 length: 14
clone size: .
J gene: TRBJ2-5

CDR3 protein: CAWGTSVNEQFF
CDR3 DNA: TGTGCCTGGGGGACTAGCGTCAATGAGCAGTTCTTC
D gene: TRBD2
V gene: TRBV30
CDR3 length: 12
clone size: .
J gene: TRBJ2-1

CDR3 protein: CASSLDQGGDYGYTF
CDR3 DNA: TGCGCCAGCAGCTTGGATCAGGGAGGCGACTATGGCTACACCTTC
D gene: .
V gene: TRBV5-1
CDR3 length: 15
clone size: .
J gene: TRBJ1-2

CDR3 protein: CASILGGRGDTEAFF
CDR3 DNA: TGTGCCAGCATTCTAGGGGGCAGGGGGGACACTGAAGCTTTCTTT
D gene: TRBD1
V gene: TRBV7-9
CDR3 length: 15
clone size: .
J gene: TRBJ1-1

CDR3 protein: CASSREPPGAPQETQYF
CDR3 DNA: TGTGCCAGCAGTCGGGAACCTCCGGGGGCTCCGCAAGAGACCCAGTACTTC
D gene: .
V gene: TRBV7-2
CDR3 length: 17
clone size: .
J gene: TRBJ2-5

CDR3 protein: CASSSDTQNEQYF
CDR3 DNA: TGTGCCAGCAGTTCGGACACGCAGAACGAGCAGTACTTC
D gene: .
V gene: TRBV7-9
CDR3 length: 13
clone size: .
J gene: TRBJ2-7

CDR3 protein: CASSLGADNQPQHF
CDR3 DNA: TGCGCCAGCAGCTTGGGGGCGGACAATCAGCCCCAGCATTTT
D gene: .
V gene: TRBV5-1
CDR3 length: 14
clone size: .
J gene: TRBJ1-5

CDR3 protein: CASSLDQETQYF
CDR3 DNA: TGCGCCAGCAGCTTGGACCAAGAGACCCAGTACTTC
D gene: .
V gene: TRBV5-1
CDR3 length: 12
clone size: .
J gene: TRBJ2-5

CDR3 protein: CASSENKGSGWDEQYF
CDR3 DNA: TGTGCCAGCAGTGAAAATAAGGGAAGTGGCTGGGACGAGCAGTACTTC
D gene: .
V gene: TRBV6-1
CDR3 length: 16
clone size: .
J gene: TRBJ2-7

CDR3 protein: CASSQGTGAGTGELFF
CDR3 DNA: TGCGCCAGCAGCCAGGGGACAGGGGCAGGGACCGGGGAGCTGTTTTTT
D gene: TRBD1
V gene: TRBV4-1
CDR3 length: 16
clone size: .
J gene: TRBJ2-2

CDR3 protein: CASSSLLGSGRPDTQYF
CDR3 DNA: TGTGCCAGCAGCTCCCTGTTGGGTAGCGGGAGGCCAGATACGCAGTATTTT
D gene: TRBD2
V gene: TRBV7-2
CDR3 length: 17
clone size: .
J gene: TRBJ2-3

CDR3 protein: CAISERGLDEKLFF
CDR3 DNA: TGTGCCATCAGTGAAAGGGGGTTAGATGAAAAACTGTTTTTT
D gene: .
V gene: TRBV10-3
CDR3 length: 14
clone size: .
J gene: TRBJ1-4

CDR3 protein: CATATGESNYGYTF
CDR3 DNA: TGTGCCACCGCTACAGGAGAATCTAACTATGGCTACACCTTC
D gene: .
V gene: TRBV27
CDR3 length: 14
clone size: .
J gene: TRBJ1-2

CDR3 protein: CASSVGLAGGQGELFF
CDR3 DNA: TGTGCCAGCAGCGTCGGGCTAGCGGGGGGGCAAGGGGAGCTGTTTTTT
D gene: TRBD2
V gene: TRBV9
CDR3 length: 16
clone size: .
J gene: TRBJ2-2

CDR3 protein: CASSLRQVMNTEAFF
CDR3 DNA: TGTGCCAGCAGCCTCCGACAGGTTATGAACACTGAAGCTTTCTTT
D gene: .
V gene: TRBV28
CDR3 length: 15
clone size: .
J gene: TRBJ1-1

CDR3 protein: CASSPRTYGYTF
CDR3 DNA: TGTGCCAGCAGCCCCCGGACCTATGGCTACACCTTC
D gene: .
V gene: TRBV11-2
CDR3 length: 12
clone size: .
J gene: TRBJ1-2

CDR3 protein: CASSLGPGRNYGYTF
CDR3 DNA: TGTGCCAGCAGTTTAGGTCCCGGGAGAAACTATGGCTACACCTTC
D gene: .
V gene: TRBV27
CDR3 length: 15
clone size: .
J gene: TRBJ1-2

CDR3 protein: CASSIQSHYGYTF
CDR3 DNA: TGTGCCAGTAGTATACAGTCTCATTATGGCTACACCTTC
D gene: .
V gene: TRBV19
CDR3 length: 13
clone size: .
J gene: TRBJ1-2

CDR3 protein: CASSGRGGTYEQYF
CDR3 DNA: TGTGCCAGCAGTGGGCGGGGGGGCACCTACGAGCAGTACTTC
D gene: TRBD2
V gene: TRBV25-1
CDR3 length: 14
clone size: .
J gene: TRBJ2-7

CDR3 protein: CASSLSVSYNEQFF
CDR3 DNA: TGTGCCAGCAGCTTATCTGTTTCTTACAATGAGCAGTTCTTC
D gene: .
V gene: TRBV7-3
CDR3 length: 14
clone size: .
J gene: TRBJ2-1

CDR3 protein: CASSLGDRGTEAFF
CDR3 DNA: TGTGCCAGCAGCTTAGGGGACAGGGGCACTGAAGCTTTCTTT
D gene: TRBD1
V gene: TRBV7-3
CDR3 length: 14
clone size: .
J gene: TRBJ1-1

CDR3 protein: CASSVAPGLAGQETQYF
CDR3 DNA: TGTGCCAGCAGCGTAGCACCCGGACTAGCGGGCCAAGAGACCCAGTACTTC
D gene: TRBD2
V gene: TRBV9
CDR3 length: 17
clone size: few
J gene: TRBJ2-5

CDR3 protein: CASSFLPYRGNTGELFF
CDR3 DNA: TGTGCCAGCAGCTTCCTACCCTACCGGGGAAACACCGGGGAGCTGTTTTTT
D gene: .
V gene: TRBV5-6
CDR3 length: 17
clone size: few
J gene: TRBJ2-2

CDR3 protein: CSGGEGGGKFF
CDR3 DNA: TGCAGCGGTGGGGAGGGCGGGGGTAAGTTCTTC
D gene: TRBD2
V gene: TRBV29-1
CDR3 length: 11
clone size: .
J gene: TRBJ2-1

CDR3 protein: CASSPTQGRGTEAFF
CDR3 DNA: TGTGCCAGCAGTCCTACTCAGGGTCGGGGCACTGAAGCTTTCTTT
D gene: .
V gene: TRBV2
CDR3 length: 15
clone size: .
J gene: TRBJ1-1